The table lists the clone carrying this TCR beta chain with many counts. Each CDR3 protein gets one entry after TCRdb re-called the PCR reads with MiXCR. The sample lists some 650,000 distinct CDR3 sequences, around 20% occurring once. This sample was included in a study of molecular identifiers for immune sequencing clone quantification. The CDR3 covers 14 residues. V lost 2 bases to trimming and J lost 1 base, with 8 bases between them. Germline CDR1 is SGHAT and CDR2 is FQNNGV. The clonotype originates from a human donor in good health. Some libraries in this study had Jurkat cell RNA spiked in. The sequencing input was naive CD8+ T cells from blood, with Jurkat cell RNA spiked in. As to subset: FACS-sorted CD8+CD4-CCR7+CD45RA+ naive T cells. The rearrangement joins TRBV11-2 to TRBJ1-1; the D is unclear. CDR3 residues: CASSLYAENTEAFF. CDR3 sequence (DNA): TGTGCCAGCAGCTTATATGCGGAGAACACTGAAGCTTTCTTT.